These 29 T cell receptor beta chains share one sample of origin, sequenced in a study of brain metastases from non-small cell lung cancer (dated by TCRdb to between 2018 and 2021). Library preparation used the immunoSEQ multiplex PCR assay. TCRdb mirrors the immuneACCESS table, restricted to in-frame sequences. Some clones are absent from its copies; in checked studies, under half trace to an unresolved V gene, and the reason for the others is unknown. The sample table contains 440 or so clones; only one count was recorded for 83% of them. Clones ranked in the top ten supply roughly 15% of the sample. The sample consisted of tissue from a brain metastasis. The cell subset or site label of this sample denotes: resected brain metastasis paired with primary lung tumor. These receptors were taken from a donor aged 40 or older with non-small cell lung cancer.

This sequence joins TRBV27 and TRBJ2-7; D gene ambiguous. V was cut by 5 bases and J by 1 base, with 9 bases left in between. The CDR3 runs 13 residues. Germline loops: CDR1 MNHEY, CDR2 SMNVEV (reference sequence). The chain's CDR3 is CASSTQISYEQYF. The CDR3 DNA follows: TGTGCCAGCAGTACACAAATATCCTACGAGCAGTACTTC.

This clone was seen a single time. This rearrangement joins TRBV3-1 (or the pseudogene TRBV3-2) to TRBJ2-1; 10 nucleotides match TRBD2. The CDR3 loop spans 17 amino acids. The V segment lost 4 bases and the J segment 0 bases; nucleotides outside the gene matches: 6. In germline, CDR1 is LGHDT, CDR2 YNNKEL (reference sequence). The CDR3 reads CASSRSGGTTSYNEQFF. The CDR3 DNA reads TGTGCCAGCAGCCGTAGCGGGGGGACGACCTCCTACAATGAGCAGTTCTTC.

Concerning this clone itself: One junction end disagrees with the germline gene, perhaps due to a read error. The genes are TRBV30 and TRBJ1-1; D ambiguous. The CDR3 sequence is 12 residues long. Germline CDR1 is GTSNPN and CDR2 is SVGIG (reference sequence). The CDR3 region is CAWSVGTTETFF. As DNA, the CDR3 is TGTGCCTGGAGTGTAGGTACCACTGAAACTTTCTTT.

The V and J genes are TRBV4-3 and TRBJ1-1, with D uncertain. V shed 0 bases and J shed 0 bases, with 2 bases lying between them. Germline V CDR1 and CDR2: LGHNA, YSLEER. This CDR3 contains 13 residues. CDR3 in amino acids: CASSQDLNTEAFF. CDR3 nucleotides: TGCGCCAGCAGCCAAGACCTGAACACTGAAGCTTTCTTT.

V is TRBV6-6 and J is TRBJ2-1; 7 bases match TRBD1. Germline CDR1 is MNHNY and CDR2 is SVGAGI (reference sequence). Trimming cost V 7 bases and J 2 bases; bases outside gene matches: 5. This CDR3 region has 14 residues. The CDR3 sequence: CASTLQGTYNEQFF. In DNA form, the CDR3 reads TGTGCCAGCACCCTACAGGGGACCTACAATGAGCAGTTCTTC.

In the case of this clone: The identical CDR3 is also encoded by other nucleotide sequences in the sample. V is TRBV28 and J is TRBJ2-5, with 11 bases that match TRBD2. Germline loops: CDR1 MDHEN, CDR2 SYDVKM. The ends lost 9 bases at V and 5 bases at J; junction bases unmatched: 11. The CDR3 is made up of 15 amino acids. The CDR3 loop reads CASSTLAGGLETQYF. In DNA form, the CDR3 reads TGTGCCAGTTCAACCCTAGCGGGAGGATTGGAGACCCAGTACTTC.

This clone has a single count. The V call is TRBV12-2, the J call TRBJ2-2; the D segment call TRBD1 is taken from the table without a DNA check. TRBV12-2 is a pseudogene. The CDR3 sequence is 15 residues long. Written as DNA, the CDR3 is TGTGCAAGTCGCCCCTGGGACAGCTACACCGGGGAGCTGTTTTTT. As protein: CASRPWDSYTGELFF.

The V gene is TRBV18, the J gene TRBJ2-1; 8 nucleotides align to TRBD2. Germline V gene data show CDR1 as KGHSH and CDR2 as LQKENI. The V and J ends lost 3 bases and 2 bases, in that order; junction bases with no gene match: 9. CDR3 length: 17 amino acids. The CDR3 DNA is TGTGCCAGCTCACCCTCCGGGACTAGGCCTACCTACAATGAGCAGTTCTTC. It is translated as CASSPSGTRPTYNEQFF.

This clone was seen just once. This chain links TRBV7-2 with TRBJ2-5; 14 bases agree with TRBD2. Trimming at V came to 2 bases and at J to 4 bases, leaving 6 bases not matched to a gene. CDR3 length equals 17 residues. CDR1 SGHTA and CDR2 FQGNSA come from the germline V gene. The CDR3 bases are TGTGCCAGCAGCTTACAGGGGACTAGCGGGAGTGCAGAGACCCAGTACTTC. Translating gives CASSLQGTSGSAETQYF. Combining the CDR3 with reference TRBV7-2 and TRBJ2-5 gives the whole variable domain GAGVSQSPSNKVTEKGKDVELRCDPISGHTALYWYRQSLGQGLEFLIYFQGNSAPDKSGLPSDRFSAERTGGSVSTLTIQRTQQEDSAVYLCASSLQGTSGSAETQYFGPGTRLLVL.

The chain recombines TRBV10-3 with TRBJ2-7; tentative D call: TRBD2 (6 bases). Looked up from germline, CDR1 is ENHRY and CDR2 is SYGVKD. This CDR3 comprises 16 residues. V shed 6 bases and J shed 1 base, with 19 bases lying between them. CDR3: CAIRPSGVGGSYEQYF. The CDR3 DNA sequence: TGTGCCATCAGACCCTCGGGAGTGGGAGGATCCTACGAGCAGTACTTC.

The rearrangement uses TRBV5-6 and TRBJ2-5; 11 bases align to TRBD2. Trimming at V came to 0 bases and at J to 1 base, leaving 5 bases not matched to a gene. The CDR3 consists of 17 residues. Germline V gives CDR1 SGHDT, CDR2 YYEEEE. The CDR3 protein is CASSLGASGRRQETQYF. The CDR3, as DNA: TGTGCCAGCAGCTTGGGGGCTAGCGGGAGGCGCCAAGAGACCCAGTACTTC.

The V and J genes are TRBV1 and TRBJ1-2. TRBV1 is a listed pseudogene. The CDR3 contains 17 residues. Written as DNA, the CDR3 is TGCACCAGCAGACGTCATAGTTTGTGCGAAAGACCCTATGGCTACACCTTC. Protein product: CTSRRHSLCERPYGYTF.

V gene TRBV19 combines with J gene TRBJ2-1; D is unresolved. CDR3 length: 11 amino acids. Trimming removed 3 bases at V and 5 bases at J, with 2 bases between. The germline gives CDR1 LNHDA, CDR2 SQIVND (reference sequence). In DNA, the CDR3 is TGTGCCAGTAGTATGAACAATGAGCAGTTCTTC. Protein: CASSMNNEQFF. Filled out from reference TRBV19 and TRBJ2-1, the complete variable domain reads DGGITQSPKYLFRKEGQNVTLSCEQNLNHDAMYWYRQDPGQGLRLIYYSQIVNDFQKGDIAEGYSVSREKKESFPLTVTSAQKNPTAFYLCASSMNNEQFFGPGTRLTVL.

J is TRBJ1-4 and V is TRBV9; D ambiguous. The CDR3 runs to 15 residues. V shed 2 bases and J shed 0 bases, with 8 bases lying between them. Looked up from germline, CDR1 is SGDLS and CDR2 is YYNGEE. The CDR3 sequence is CASSVGSTTNEKLFF. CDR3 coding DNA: TGTGCCAGCAGCGTGGGCAGCACAACTAATGAAAAACTGTTTTTT. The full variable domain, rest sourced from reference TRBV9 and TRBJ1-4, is DSGVTQTPKHLITATGQRVTLRCSPRSGDLSVYWYQQSLDQGLQFLIQYYNGEERAKGNILERFSAQQFPDLHSELNLSSLELGDSALYFCASSVGSTTNEKLFFGSGTQLSVL.

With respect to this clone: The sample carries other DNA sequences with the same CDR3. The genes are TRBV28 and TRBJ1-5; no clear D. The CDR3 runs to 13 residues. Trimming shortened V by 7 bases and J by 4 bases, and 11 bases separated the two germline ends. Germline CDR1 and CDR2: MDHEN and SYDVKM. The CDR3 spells CASTRSRNQPQHF. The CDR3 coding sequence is TGTGCCAGCACCCGTAGTAGGAATCAGCCCCAGCATTTT.

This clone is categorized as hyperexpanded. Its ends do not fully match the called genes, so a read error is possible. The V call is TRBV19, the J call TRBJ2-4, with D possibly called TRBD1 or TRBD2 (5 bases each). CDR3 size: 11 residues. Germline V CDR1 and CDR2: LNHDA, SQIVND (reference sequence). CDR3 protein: CASLRDPRESF. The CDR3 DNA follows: TGTGCCAGTCTCCGGGACCCCCGAGAGTCCTTC.

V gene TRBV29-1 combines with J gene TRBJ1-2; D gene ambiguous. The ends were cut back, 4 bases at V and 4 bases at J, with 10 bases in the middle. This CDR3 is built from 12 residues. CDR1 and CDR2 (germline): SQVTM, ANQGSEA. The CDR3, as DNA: TGCAGCGTTGGATCCACCTTCTATGGCTACACCTTC. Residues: CSVGSTFYGYTF. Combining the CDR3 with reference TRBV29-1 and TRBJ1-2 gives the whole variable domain SAVISQKPSRDICQRGTSLTIQCQVDSQVTMMFWYRQQPGQSLTLIATANQGSEATYESGFVIDKFPISRPNLTFSTLTVSNMSPEDSSIYLCSVGSTFYGYTFGSGTRLTVV.

The CDR3 protein is CASSVGAESYEQYF. The DNA for the CDR3 is TGTGCCAGCAGCGTAGGTGCGGAATCCTACGAGCAGTACTTC. This chain uses TRBV9 with TRBJ2-7; D is ambiguous. Trimming removed 0 bases from V and 1 base from J, with 8 bases in between. Per germline, CDR1 SGDLS and CDR2 YYNGEE. This CDR3 comprises 14 residues.

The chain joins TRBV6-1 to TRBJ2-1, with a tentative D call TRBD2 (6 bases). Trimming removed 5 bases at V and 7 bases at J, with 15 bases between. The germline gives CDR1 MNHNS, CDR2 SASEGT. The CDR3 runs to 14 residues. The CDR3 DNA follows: TGTGCCAGCAGTTATTCGGAGGCGGGAAATGAGCAGTTCTTC. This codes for CASSYSEAGNEQFF.

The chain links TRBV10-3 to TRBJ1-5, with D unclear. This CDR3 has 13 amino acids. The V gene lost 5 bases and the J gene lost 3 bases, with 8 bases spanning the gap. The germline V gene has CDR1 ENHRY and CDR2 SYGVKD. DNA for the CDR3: TGTGCCATCAGTCCGGCAGACAATCAGCCCCAGCATTTT. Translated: CAISPADNQPQHF.

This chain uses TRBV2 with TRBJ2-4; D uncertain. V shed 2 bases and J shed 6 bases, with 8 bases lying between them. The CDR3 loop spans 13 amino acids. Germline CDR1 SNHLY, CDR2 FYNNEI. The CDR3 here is CASSEHRSNIQYF. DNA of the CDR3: TGTGCCAGCAGTGAACACCGGTCAAACATTCAGTACTTC.

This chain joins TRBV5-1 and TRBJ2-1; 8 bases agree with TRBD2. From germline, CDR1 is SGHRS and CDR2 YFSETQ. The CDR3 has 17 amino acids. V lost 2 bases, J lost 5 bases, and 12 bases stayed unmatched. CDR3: CASSLMLAGRPNNEQFF. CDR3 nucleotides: TGCGCCAGCAGCTTAATGTTAGCGGGAAGGCCAAACAATGAGCAGTTCTTC.

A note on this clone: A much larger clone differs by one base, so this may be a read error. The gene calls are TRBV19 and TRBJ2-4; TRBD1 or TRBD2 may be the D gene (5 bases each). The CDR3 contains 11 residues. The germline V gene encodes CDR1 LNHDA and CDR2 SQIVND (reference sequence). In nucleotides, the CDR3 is TGTGCCAATCTCCGGGACCCCCGAGAGTCCTTC. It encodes CANLRDPRESF.

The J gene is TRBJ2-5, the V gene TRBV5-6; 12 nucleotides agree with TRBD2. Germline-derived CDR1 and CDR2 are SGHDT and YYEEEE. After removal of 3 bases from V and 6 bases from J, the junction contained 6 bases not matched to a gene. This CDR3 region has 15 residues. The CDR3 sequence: CASSSSGGAEQTQYF. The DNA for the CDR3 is TGTGCCAGCAGCTCTAGCGGGGGGGCCGAACAGACCCAGTACTTC.

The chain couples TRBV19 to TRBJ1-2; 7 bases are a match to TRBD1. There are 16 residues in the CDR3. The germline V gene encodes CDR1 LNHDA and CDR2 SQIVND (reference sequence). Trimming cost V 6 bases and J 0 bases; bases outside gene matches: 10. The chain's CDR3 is CASSMDRNTPNYGYTF. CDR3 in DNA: TGTGCCAGTAGCATGGACAGGAATACACCTAACTATGGCTACACCTTC.

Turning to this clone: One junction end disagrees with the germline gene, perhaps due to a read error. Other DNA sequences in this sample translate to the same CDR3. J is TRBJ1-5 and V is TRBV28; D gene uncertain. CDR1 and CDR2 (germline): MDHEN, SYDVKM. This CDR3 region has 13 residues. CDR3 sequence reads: CASTRSRNQPQHF. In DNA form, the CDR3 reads TGTGCTAGCACCCGTAGTAGGAATCAGCCCCAGCATTTT.

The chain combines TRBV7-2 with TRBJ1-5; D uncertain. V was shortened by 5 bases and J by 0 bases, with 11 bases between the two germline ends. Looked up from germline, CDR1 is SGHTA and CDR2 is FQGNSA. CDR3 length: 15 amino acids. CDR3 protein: CASSSGVNSNQPQHF. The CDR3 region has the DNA TGTGCCAGCAGCAGCGGGGTTAATAGCAATCAGCCCCAGCATTTT.

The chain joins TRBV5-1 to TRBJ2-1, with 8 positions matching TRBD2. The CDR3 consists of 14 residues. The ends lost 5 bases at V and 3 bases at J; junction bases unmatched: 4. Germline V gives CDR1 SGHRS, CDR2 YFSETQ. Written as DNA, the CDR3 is TGCGCCAGCAGATCGGGACTAGACTACAATGAGCAGTTCTTC. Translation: CASRSGLDYNEQFF.

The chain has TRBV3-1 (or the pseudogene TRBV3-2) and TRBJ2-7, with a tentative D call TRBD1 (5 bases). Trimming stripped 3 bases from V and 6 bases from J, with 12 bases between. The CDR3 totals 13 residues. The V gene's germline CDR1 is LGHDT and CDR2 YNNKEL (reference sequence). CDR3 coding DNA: TGTGCCAGCAGCCATGTTCGGCAGGGCGAGCAGTACTTC. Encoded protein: CASSHVRQGEQYF.